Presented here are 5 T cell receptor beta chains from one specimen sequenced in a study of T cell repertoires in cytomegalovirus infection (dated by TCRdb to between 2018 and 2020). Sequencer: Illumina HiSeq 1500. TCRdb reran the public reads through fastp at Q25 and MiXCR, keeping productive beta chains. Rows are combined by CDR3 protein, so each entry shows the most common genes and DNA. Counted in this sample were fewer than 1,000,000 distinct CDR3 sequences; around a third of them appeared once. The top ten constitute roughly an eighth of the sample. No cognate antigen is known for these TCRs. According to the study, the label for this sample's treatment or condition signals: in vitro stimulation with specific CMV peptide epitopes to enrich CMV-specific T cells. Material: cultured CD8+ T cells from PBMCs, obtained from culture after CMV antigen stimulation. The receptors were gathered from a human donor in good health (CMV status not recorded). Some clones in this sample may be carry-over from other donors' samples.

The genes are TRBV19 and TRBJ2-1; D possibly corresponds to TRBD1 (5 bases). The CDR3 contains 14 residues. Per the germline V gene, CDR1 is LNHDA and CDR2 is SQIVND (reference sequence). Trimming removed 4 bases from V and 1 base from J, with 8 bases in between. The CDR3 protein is CASSTRVSYNEQFF. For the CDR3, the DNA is TGTGCCAGTAGTACCAGGGTGTCCTACAATGAGCAGTTCTTC. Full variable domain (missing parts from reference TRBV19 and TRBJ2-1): DGGITQSPKYLFRKEGQNVTLSCEQNLNHDAMYWYRQDPGQGLRLIYYSQIVNDFQKGDIAEGYSVSREKKESFPLTVTSAQKNPTAFYLCASSTRVSYNEQFFGPGTRLTVL.

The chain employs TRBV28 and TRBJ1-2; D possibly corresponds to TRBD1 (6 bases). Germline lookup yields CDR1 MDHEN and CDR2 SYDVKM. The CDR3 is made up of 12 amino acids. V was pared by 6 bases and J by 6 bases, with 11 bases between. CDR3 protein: CASRRGGDGYTF. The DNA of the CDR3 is TGTGCCAGCAGGAGAGGGGGGGATGGCTACACCTTC.

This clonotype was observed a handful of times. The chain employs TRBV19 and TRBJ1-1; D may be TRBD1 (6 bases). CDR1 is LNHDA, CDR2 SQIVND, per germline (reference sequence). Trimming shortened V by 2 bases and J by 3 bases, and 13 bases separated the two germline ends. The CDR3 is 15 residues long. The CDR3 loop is CASSISWGAYTEAFF. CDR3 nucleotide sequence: TGTGCCAGTAGTATAAGCTGGGGGGCCTACACTGAAGCTTTCTTT.

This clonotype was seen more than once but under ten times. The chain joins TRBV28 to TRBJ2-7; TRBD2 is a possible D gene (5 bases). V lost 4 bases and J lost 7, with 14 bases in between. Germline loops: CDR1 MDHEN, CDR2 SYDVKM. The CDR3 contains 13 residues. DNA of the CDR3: TGTGCCAGCAGTTCCCTCGACGGGAAAGAGCAGTACGTC. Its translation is CASSSLDGKEQYV.

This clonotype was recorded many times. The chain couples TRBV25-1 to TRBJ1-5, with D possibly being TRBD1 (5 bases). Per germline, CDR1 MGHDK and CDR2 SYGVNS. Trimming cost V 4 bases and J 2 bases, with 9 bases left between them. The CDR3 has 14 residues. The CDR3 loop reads CASSAGGGNQPQHF. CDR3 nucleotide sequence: TGTGCCAGCAGTGCGGGGGGTGGCAATCAGCCCCAGCATTTT.